Listed below are T cell receptor beta chains from one sample, sequenced in a study of shared clonotypes between healthy human individuals. This table comes from immunoSEQ multiplex PCR, and its TCRdb copy is limited to in-frame clones, with some not included. The sample yields 300,000 to 400,000 clones, around nine tenths seen once. Input material: memory CD8+ T cells sorted from blood. These TCRs come from a man aged 18 to 35 in good health. The CDR3 runs from the conserved cysteine through the conserved F or W. A D gene is named only where the DNA matches it firmly. Some rows mark clone size as missing; the rest say once, few, many or name a class of expanded clone.

TRBV27	-	TRBJ1-1	TRBD1	CASRWTGSNTEAFF	TGTGCCAGCAGATGGACAGGGTCGAACACTGAAGCTTTCTTT
TRBV2	-	TRBJ1-1	TRBD1	CASRPPGQQNTEAFF	TGTGCCAGCAGACCCCCGGGACAGCAGAACACTGAAGCTTTCTTT
TRBV2	-	TRBJ2-7	TRBD2	CASSDRGTSGSEQYF	TGTGCCAGCAGTGATCGGGGGACTAGCGGGAGCGAGCAGTACTTC
TRBV2	-	TRBJ2-7	-	CASETKSYEQYF	TGTGCCAGCGAAACGAAGTCCTACGAGCAGTACTTC
TRBV5-4	-	TRBJ2-5	-	CASSLGPYQETQYF	TGTGCCAGCAGCTTGGGGCCCTACCAAGAGACCCAGTACTTC
TRBV9	-	TRBJ2-3	TRBD1	CASSPHGGQGEADTQYF	TGTGCCAGCAGCCCCCACGGTGGACAGGGGGAAGCAGATACGCAGTATTTT
TRBV2	once	TRBJ2-7	-	CASSDTYEQYF	TGTGCCAGCAGTGACACCTACGAGCAGTACTTC
TRBV10-3	-	TRBJ2-7	TRBD1	CAISEYGTAYEQYF	TGTGCCATCAGTGAGTACGGGACAGCCTACGAGCAGTACTTC
TRBV28	-	TRBJ1-1	-	CASSSGGEMNTEAFF	TGTGCCAGCAGTTCTGGGGGGGAGATGAACACTGAAGCTTTCTTT
TRBV11-1	many	TRBJ2-5	-	CASSLGGNKKTQYF	TGTGCCAGCAGCTTAGGGGGAAATAAGAAGACCCAGTACTTC
TRBV7-8	once	TRBJ2-7	TRBD2	CASSSPTSGAYEQYF	TGTGCCAGCAGCTCACCGACTAGCGGGGCCTACGAGCAGTACTTC
TRBV11-2	once	TRBJ2-5	-	CASSLEFGRDGTQYF	TGTGCCAGCAGCTTAGAATTTGGGCGGGATGGGACCCAGTACTTC
TRBV27	-	TRBJ2-7	-	CASSLITGSYEQYF	TGTGCCAGCAGTTTAATTACAGGATCCTACGAGCAGTACTTC
TRBV5-4	-	TRBJ1-2	TRBD1	CASTYTGGGGYTF	TGTGCCAGCACCTATACAGGGGGTGGCGGCTACACCTTC
TRBV25-1	-	TRBJ1-5	-	CASSEGIRNQPQHF	TGTGCCAGCAGTGAGGGGATACGCAATCAGCCCCAGCATTTT
TRBV11-2	-	TRBJ2-7	-	CASSLVPRAYEQYF	TGTGCCAGCAGCTTAGTACCCAGGGCCTACGAGCAGTACTTC
TRBV7-8	-	TRBJ2-3	-	CASSPSAGTTDTQYF	TGTGCCAGCAGCCCCTCAGCGGGTACGACAGATACGCAGTATTTT
TRBV27	-	TRBJ1-5	TRBD1	CASSPRQGAGDQPQHF	TGTGCCAGCAGCCCGAGACAGGGGGCAGGTGATCAGCCCCAGCATTTT
TRBV7-9	-	TRBJ2-3	-	CASSLVHRTTDTQYF	TGTGCCAGCAGCTTAGTGCACAGAACCACAGATACGCAGTATTTT
TRBV6-5	-	TRBJ1-2	-	CASARGLNYGYTF	TGTGCCAGCGCGCGGGGCCTAAACTATGGCTACACCTTC
TRBV6-1	-	TRBJ2-7	TRBD1	CASSGDRTYEQYF	TGTGCCAGCAGTGGGGACAGAACCTACGAGCAGTACTTC
TRBV7-2	-	TRBJ1-6	-	CASTPRGRSYNSPLHF	TGTGCCAGCACCCCCAGGGGCAGATCCTATAATTCACCCCTCCACTTT
TRBV9	-	TRBJ1-4	-	CASSDGSRGEKLFF	TGTGCCAGCAGCGACGGGAGTCGGGGTGAAAAACTGTTTTTT
TRBV5-8	-	TRBJ2-7	-	CASSLMGYEQYF	TGTGCCAGCAGCTTGATGGGGTACGAGCAGTACTTC
TRBV6-6	-	TRBJ2-7	-	CASSYSSPDEQYF	TGTGCCAGCAGTTACTCGAGCCCCGACGAGCAGTACTTC
TRBV27	-	TRBJ1-6	-	CASSSLLPSPLHF	TGTGCCAGCAGTTCCCTCCTCCCCTCACCCCTCCACTTT
TRBV27	once	TRBJ2-3	TRBD1	CASSSPTGGTDTQYF	TGTGCCAGCAGTTCCCCGACAGGGGGCACGGATACGCAGTATTTT
TRBV7-9	-	TRBJ2-3	TRBD2	CASSPGLAGEADTQYF	TGTGCCAGCAGCCCAGGACTAGCGGGAGAGGCAGATACGCAGTATTTT
TRBV6-4	-	TRBJ2-3	-	CASSEHSSTDTQYF	TGTGCCAGCAGTGAGCACTCTAGCACAGATACGCAGTATTTT
TRBV7-3	-	TRBJ1-2	-	CASSPNTQGWGYTF	TGTGCCAGCAGCCCTAATACACAGGGTTGGGGCTACACCTTC
TRBV5-4	-	TRBJ2-1	TRBD2	CASSTLAGPRNNEQFF	TGTGCCAGCAGCACCTTAGCGGGGCCCCGGAACAATGAGCAGTTCTTC
TRBV6-5	-	TRBJ2-7	-	CASSYSGQGNEQYF	TGTGCCAGCAGTTACTCGGGGCAGGGGAACGAGCAGTACTTC
TRBV29-1	-	TRBJ2-1	-	CSVEGPGHDYEQFF	TGCAGCGTTGAAGGCCCGGGGCACGACTATGAGCAGTTCTTC
TRBV30	-	TRBJ1-1	-	CAWSDWGWENTEAFF	TGTGCCTGGAGCGATTGGGGTTGGGAGAACACTGAAGCTTTCTTT
TRBV27	-	TRBJ2-1	TRBD2	CASSLLGGRGVNEQFF	TGTGCCAGCAGTTTATTAGGCGGGAGAGGAGTCAATGAGCAGTTCTTC
TRBV6-4	-	TRBJ1-1	-	CASSDSPGDTEAFF	TGTGCCAGCAGTGACTCTCCTGGGGACACTGAAGCTTTCTTT
TRBV27	-	TRBJ2-7	-	CASSLGHSRGTPGEQYF	TGTGCCAGCAGTCTAGGCCATAGTCGGGGGACCCCAGGGGAGCAGTACTTC
TRBV27	-	TRBJ2-5	-	CASSRLAGTQETQYF	TGTGCCAGCAGTCGCCTCGCAGGGACCCAAGAGACCCAGTACTTC
TRBV28	-	TRBJ2-5	TRBD2	CASSFPTSGGGKTQYF	TGTGCCAGCAGTTTCCCGACTAGCGGGGGGGGAAAGACCCAGTACTTC
TRBV29-1	-	TRBJ2-1	-	CSVEDHGFQGLNEQFF	TGCAGCGTTGAAGATCACGGCTTCCAGGGCCTCAATGAGCAGTTCTTC
TRBV29-1	-	TRBJ1-3	-	CSVWAQGLGGNTIYF	TGCAGCGTTTGGGCCCAAGGGCTGGGTGGAAACACCATATATTTT
TRBV20-1	-	TRBJ1-3	-	CSAREVDTIYF	TGCAGTGCTAGAGAAGTGGACACCATATATTTT
TRBV7-6	once	TRBJ2-1	-	CASSLGGNPYNEQFF	TGTGCCAGCAGCTTAGGCGGGAACCCCTACAATGAGCAGTTCTTC